The 11 T cell receptor beta chains listed next were all sequenced from one sample in a study of cytomegalovirus exposure and HLA in healthy donors. Repertoires were generated with immunoSEQ multiplex PCR, while TCRdb's copy carries only in-frame clones and drops some. The sample consists of some 140,000 clones, just under 90% of them appearing once. Sequenced input: PBMCs. All receptors derive from a woman between 25 and 40 years old in good health and CMV-seropositive.

J is TRBJ2-3 and V is TRBV2, with TRBD2 matching over 10 bases. The CDR3 has 15 residues. V lost 6 bases to trimming and J lost 2 bases; unmatched junction nucleotides: 5. Looked up from germline, CDR1 is SNHLY and CDR2 is FYNNEI. In DNA form, the CDR3 reads TGTGCCAGCAGCGCACTAGCGGGGTTCACAGATACGCAGTATTTT. Protein product: CASSALAGFTDTQYF. The full variable domain, in which reference TRBV2 and TRBJ2-3 provide the parts outside the CDR3, is EPEVTQTPSHQVTQMGQEVILRCVPISNHLYFYWYRQILGQKVEFLVSFYNNEISEKSEIFDDQFSVERPDGSNFTLKIRSTKLEDSAMYFCASSALAGFTDTQYFGPGTRLTVL.

Only one count was recorded for this clone. The chain recombines TRBV2 with TRBJ2-7; a weak D match, TRBD2 (7 bases). The CDR3 runs 15 residues. In germline, CDR1 is SNHLY, CDR2 FYNNEI. V lost 3 bases, J lost 6 bases, and 18 bases lay in between. CDR3 protein: CASSEGGRPVGEQYF. DNA of the CDR3: TGTGCCAGCAGTGAGGGGGGGCGCCCCGTGGGCGAGCAGTACTTC.

The J gene is TRBJ2-3, the V gene TRBV7-3; tentatively, D is TRBD1 (5 bases). The length of the CDR3 is 14 residues. V lost 5 bases to trimming and J lost 0 bases, with 9 bases between them. Germline CDR1 reads SGHTA; CDR2 reads FQGTGA. The CDR3 region is CASSRRASTDTQYF. CDR3 coding DNA: TGTGCCAGCAGCCGCAGGGCGAGCACAGATACGCAGTATTTT.

The gene calls are TRBV28 and TRBJ2-1; TRBD2 is a possible D gene (5 bases). CDR3 length: 13 amino acids. Germline V gene lookup returns CDR1 MDHEN and CDR2 SYDVKM. V lost 3 bases and J lost 7, with 10 bases in between. The CDR3 spells CASSFVARNEQFF. CDR3 DNA sequence: TGTGCCAGCAGTTTCGTAGCGAGGAATGAGCAGTTCTTC.

This chain joins TRBV11-2 and TRBJ2-5; D unresolved. The CDR3 spans 11 residues. Trimming shortened V by 11 bases and J by 6 bases, and 13 bases separated the two germline ends. Germline loops: CDR1 SGHAT, CDR2 FQNNGV. The CDR3 sequence: CASSEQQTQYF. CDR3 in DNA: TGTGCCTCCTCCGAACAGCAGACCCAGTACTTC. The variable domain in full, completed from reference TRBV11-2 and TRBJ2-5, reads EAGVAQSPRYKIIEKRQSVAFWCNPISGHATLYWYQQILGQGPKLLIQFQNNGVVDDSQLPKDRFSAERLKGVDSTLKIQPAKLEDSAVYLCASSEQQTQYFGPGTRLLVL.

The chain joins TRBV15 to TRBJ1-3; a weak D match, TRBD1 (6 bases). Trimming took off 5 bases at V and 2 bases at J, with 22 bases between the two ends. The germline CDR1 and CDR2 sequences are LNHNV and YYDKDF (reference sequence). The CDR3 runs 18 residues. CDR3 in amino acids: CATSSRGGLGFPGNTIYF. DNA of the CDR3: TGTGCCACCAGCTCCCGCGGGGGGCTCGGGTTTCCTGGAAACACCATATATTTT.

This clone has a handful of counts. Other DNA sequences within the sample encode an identical CDR3. The chain links TRBV7-9 to TRBJ1-6; TRBD1 matches 9 bases. Germline lookup yields CDR1 SEHNR and CDR2 FQNEAQ (reference sequence). This CDR3 is 16 amino acids long. V lost 5 bases to trimming and J lost 4 bases; unmatched junction nucleotides: 6. The CDR3 reads CASSLGQGFYNSPLHF. The CDR3 DNA follows: TGTGCCAGCAGCCTGGGACAGGGATTTTATAATTCACCCCTCCACTTT.

The V gene is TRBV27, the J gene TRBJ1-6; 8 bases match TRBD1. V gave up 5 bases and J gave up 6 bases; unmatched junction bases: 12. Germline V lookup: CDR1 MNHEY, CDR2 SMNVEV (reference sequence). CDR3 length equals 17 residues. DNA of the CDR3: TGTGCCAGCAGTCTACACCGCACAGGGGGAGGTAATTCACCCCTCCACTTT. Encoded protein: CASSLHRTGGGNSPLHF.

The gene calls are TRBV5-1 and TRBJ2-3; 13 nucleotides line up with TRBD2. With 1 base clipped from V and 3 bases from J, the junction kept 5 bases outside the gene matches. The CDR3 sequence is 17 residues long. Per the germline V gene, CDR1 is SGHRS and CDR2 is YFSETQ. The CDR3 region is CASSLTSGGAGTDTQYF. The CDR3, as DNA: TGCGCCAGCAGCTTGACTAGCGGGGGGGCCGGGACAGATACGCAGTATTTT.

The chain couples TRBV5-8 to TRBJ2-1; possibly TRBD2 for D (5 bases). Trimming shortened V by 0 bases and J by 2 bases, and 6 bases separated the two germline ends. Germline V gene lookup returns CDR1 SGHTS and CDR2 YDEGEE. This CDR3 contains 14 residues. CDR3: CASSLAGTYNEQFF. In DNA form, the CDR3 reads TGTGCCAGCAGCTTGGCGGGGACCTACAATGAGCAGTTCTTC.

CDR3 loop: CASSPGHYYGYTF. As DNA, the CDR3 is TGTGCCAGCAGCCCAGGACATTACTATGGCTACACCTTC. The V call is TRBV7-8, the J call TRBJ1-2, with a tentative D call TRBD1 (5 bases). The V end lost 5 bases, the J end lost 3 bases, and 10 bases lay between the germline ends. The CDR3 is 13 residues long. Germline lookup yields CDR1 SGHVS and CDR2 FQNEAQ.